Described below is a single TCR beta chain sequence and its context. This sample is part of a study of shared clonotypes between healthy human individuals. Sorted-subset replicate PCR reactions were performed with 150 to 200 ng DNA, corresponding to about 30,000 T cell genomes. The data were produced by immunoSEQ multiplex PCR, yet TCRdb's version contains in-frame clones alone and is incomplete. The sample has over 95,000 clones, 68% seen once. The V gene lost 4 bases and the J gene lost 8 bases, with 13 bases spanning the gap. This CDR3 region has 12 residues. Looked up from germline, CDR1 is GTSNPN and CDR2 is SVGIG (reference sequence).

The genes are TRBV30 and TRBJ2-3; the D is unclear. The receptor was isolated from a woman aged 30 to 39 in good health. The sequenced material came from memory CD8+ T cells sorted from blood. Subset specified: CD45RO+ cells pooled with CCR7-negative TemRA cells. Written as DNA, the CDR3 is TGTGCCTGGACCGCAGGCCGCCTTACGCAGTATTTT. Its translation: CAWTAGRLTQYF.